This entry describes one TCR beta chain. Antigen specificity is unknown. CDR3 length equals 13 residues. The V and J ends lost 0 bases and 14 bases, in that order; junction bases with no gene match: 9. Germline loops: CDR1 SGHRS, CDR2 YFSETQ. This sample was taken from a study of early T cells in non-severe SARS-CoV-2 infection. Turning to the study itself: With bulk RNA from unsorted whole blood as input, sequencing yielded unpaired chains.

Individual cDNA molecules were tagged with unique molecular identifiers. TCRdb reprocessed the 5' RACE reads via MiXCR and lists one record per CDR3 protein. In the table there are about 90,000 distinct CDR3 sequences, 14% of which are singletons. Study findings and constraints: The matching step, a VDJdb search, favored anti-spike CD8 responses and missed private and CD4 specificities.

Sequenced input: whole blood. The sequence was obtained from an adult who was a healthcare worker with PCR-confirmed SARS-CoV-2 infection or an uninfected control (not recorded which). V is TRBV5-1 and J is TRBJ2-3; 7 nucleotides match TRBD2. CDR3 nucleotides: TGCGCCAGCAGCTTGGAAGGCGGGGAGGGAGCGTATTTT. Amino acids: CASSLEGGEGAYF.